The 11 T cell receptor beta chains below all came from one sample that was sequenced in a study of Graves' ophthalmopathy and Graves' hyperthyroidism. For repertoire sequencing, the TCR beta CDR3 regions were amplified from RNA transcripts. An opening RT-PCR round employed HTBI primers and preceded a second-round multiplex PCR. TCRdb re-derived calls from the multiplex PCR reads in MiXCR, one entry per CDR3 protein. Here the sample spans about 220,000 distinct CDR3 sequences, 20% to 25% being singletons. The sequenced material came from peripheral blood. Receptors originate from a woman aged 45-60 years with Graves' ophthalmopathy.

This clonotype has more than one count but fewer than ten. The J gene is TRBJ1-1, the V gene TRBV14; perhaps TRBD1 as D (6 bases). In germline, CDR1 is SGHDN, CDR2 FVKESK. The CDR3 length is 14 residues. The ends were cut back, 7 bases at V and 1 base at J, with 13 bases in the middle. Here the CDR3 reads CASKRQAANTEAFF. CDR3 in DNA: TGTGCCAGCAAGCGACAGGCGGCGAACACTGAAGCTTTCTTT.

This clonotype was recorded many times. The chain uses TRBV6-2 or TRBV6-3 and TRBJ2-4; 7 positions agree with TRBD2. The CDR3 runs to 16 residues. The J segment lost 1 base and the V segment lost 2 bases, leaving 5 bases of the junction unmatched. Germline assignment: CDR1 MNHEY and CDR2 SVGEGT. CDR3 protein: CASSYRGVVAKNIQYF. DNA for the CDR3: TGTGCCAGCAGTTACCGGGGGGTTGTCGCCAAAAACATTCAGTACTTC.

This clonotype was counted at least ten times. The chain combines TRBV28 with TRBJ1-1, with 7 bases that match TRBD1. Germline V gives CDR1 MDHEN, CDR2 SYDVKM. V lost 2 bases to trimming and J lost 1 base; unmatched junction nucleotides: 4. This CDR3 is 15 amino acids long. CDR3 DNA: TGTGCCAGCAGTTTAGGGACAGTTTCGAACACTGAAGCTTTCTTT. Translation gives CASSLGTVSNTEAFF. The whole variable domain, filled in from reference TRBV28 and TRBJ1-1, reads DVKVTQSSRYLVKRTGEKVFLECVQDMDHENMFWYRQDPGLGLRLIYFSYDVKMKEKGDIPEGYSVSREKKERFSLILESASTNQTSMYLCASSLGTVSNTEAFFGQGTRLTVV.

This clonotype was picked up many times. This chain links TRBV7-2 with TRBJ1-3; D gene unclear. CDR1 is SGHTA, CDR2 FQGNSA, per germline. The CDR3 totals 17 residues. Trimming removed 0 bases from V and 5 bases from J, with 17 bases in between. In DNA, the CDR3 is TGTGCCAGCAGCTTAGCTTCGGCCGGAATGTATCGAAACACCATATATTTT. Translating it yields CASSLASAGMYRNTIYF.

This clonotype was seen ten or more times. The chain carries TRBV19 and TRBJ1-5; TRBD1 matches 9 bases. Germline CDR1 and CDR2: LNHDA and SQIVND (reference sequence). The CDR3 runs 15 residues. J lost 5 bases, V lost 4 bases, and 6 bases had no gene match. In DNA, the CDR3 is TGTGCCAGTAGTACCCGGGACAGGGATCATCAGCCCCAGCATTTT. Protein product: CASSTRDRDHQPQHF. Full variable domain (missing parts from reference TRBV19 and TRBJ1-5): DGGITQSPKYLFRKEGQNVTLSCEQNLNHDAMYWYRQDPGQGLRLIYYSQIVNDFQKGDIAEGYSVSREKKESFPLTVTSAQKNPTAFYLCASSTRDRDHQPQHFGDGTRLSIL.

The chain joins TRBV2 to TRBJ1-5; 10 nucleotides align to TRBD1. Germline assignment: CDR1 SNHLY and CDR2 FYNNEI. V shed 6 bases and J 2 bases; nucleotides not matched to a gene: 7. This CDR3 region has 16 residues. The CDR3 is CASRETGGGGNQPQHF. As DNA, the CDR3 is TGTGCCAGCAGGGAGACAGGGGGCGGAGGCAATCAGCCCCAGCATTTT.

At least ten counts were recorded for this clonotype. In DNA form, the CDR3 reads TGTGCCAGTTATGACAGGTCATACAAAGGGAATTCACCCCTCCACTTT. Translating gives CASYDRSYKGNSPLHF. The rearrangement joins TRBV28 to TRBJ1-6, with D perhaps matching TRBD1 (6 bases). The ends were cut back, 9 bases at V and 7 bases at J, with 22 bases in the middle. Germline lookup yields CDR1 MDHEN and CDR2 SYDVKM. The CDR3 is 16 amino acids.

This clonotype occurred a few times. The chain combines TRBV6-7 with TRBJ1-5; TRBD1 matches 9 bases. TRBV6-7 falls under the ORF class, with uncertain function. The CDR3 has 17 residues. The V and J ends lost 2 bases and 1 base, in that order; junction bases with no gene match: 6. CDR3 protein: CASSYLPGQGSNQPQHF. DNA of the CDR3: TGTGCCAGCAGTTACCTCCCGGGACAGGGCAGCAATCAGCCCCAGCATTTT.

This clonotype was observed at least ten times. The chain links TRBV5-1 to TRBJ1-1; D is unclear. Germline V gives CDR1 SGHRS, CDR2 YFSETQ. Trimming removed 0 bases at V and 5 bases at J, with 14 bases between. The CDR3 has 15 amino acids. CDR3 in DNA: TGCGCCAGCAGCTTGGTTGCGGGCGTCGAGACTGAAGCTTTCTTT. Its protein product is CASSLVAGVETEAFF.

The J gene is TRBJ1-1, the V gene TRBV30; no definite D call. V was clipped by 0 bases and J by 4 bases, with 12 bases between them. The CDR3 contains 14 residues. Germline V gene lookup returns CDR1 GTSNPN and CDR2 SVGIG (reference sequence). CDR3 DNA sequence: TGTGCCTGGAGTGTTCGGTATGGGATCACTGAAGCTTTCTTT. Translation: CAWSVRYGITEAFF.

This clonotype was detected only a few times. The CDR3 reads CASSPRGAVTGELFF. The CDR3 DNA reads TGTGCCAGCAGCCCCAGGGGGGCTGTCACCGGGGAGCTGTTTTTT. The gene calls are TRBV12-3 or TRBV12-4 and TRBJ2-2, with TRBD1 as a possible D gene (7 bases). The CDR3 loop spans 15 amino acids. Deletions cut 6 bases from V and 4 bases from J, with 15 bases between.